The T cell receptor beta chain under discussion was sequenced for a study of cytomegalovirus exposure and HLA in healthy donors. Overall study findings and caveats: Some highly shared sequence variants likely arose as a pipeline artifact.

Primers: 60 Vbeta forward and 13 Jbeta reverse. Using immunoSEQ multiplex PCR, the repertoire was profiled, and TCRdb retains in-frame clones only, with some absent. The table has 150,000 to 200,000 clones, around 81% seen once. Germline loops: CDR1 LNHDA, CDR2 SQIVND (reference sequence). V lost 5 bases, J lost 4 bases, and 14 bases lay in between. The CDR3 is 14 residues long. To note about this clone: Its antigen is unknown.

Sequenced sample: PBMCs. V gene TRBV19 combines with J gene TRBJ1-1; D remains ambiguous. This sequence was found in a woman aged 18-29 years in good health and CMV-seropositive. The CDR3 region is CASSPGVLGTEAFF. The CDR3 DNA reads TGTGCCAGTAGTCCCGGGGTCCTGGGCACTGAAGCTTTCTTT.